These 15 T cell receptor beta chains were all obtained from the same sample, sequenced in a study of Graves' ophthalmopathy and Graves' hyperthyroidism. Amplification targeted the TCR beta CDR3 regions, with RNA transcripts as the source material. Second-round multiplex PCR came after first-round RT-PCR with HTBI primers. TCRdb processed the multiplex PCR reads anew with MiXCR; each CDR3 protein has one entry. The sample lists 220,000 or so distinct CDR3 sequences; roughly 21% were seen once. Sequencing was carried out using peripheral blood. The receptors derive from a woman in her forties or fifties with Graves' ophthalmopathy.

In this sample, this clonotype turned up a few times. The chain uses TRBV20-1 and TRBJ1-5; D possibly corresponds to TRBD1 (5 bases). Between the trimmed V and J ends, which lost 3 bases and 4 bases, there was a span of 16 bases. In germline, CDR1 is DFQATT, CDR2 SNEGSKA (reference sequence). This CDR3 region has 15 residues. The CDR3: CSASGTALRNQPQHF. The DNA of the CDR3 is TGCAGTGCTAGCGGGACCGCTTTAAGGAATCAGCCCCAGCATTTT.

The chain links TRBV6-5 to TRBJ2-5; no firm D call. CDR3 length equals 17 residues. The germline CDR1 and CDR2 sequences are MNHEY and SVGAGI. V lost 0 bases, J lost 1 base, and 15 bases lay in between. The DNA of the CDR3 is TGTGCCAGCAGTTACTCGAAATTTAGAAAAACCCAAGAGACCCAGTACTTC. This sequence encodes CASSYSKFRKTQETQYF.

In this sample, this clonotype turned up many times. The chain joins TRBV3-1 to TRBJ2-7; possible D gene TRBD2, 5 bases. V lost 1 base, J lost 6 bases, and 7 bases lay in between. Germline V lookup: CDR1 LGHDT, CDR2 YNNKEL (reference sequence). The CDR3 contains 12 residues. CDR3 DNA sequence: TGTGCCAGCAGCCAAGGGACTTTCGAGCAGTACTTC. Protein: CASSQGTFEQYF.

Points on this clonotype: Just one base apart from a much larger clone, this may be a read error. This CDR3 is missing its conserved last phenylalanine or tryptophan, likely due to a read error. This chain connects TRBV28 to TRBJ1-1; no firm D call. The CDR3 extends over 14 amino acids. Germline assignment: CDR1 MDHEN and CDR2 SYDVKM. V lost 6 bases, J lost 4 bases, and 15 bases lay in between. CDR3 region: CASSPTRPGTEAFI. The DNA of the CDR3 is TGTGCCAGCAGCCCTACCCGCCCGGGCACTGAAGCTTTCATT.

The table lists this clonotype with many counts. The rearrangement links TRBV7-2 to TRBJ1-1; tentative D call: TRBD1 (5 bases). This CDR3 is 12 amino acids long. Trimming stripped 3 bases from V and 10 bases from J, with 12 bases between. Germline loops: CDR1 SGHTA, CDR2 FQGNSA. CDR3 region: CASSFAGTGAFF. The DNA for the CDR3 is TGTGCCAGCAGCTTTGCAGGGACGGGAGCTTTCTTT.

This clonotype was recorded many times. The CDR3 sequence: CASSWGRTYEQYF. DNA for the CDR3: TGTGCCAGCAGCTGGGGACGGACCTACGAGCAGTACTTC. The genes are TRBV7-8 and TRBJ2-7, with D possibly being TRBD1 or TRBD2 (5 bases each). This CDR3 spans 13 amino acids. From germline, CDR1 is SGHVS and CDR2 FQNEAQ. V lost 4 bases, J lost 2 bases, and 9 bases lay in between.

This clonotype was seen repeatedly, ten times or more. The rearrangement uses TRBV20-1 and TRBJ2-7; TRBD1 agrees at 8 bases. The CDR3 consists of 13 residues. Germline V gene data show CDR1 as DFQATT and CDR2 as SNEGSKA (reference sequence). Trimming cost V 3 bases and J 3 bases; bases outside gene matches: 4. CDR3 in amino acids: CSASLDRDYEQYF. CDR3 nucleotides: TGCAGTGCTAGCCTGGACAGGGACTACGAGCAGTACTTC.

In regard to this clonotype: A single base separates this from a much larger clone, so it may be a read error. The CDR3 nucleotides read TGCAGTGCTGAACCCGCGGGGACGAAAGAGACCCAGTACTTC. This gives the protein CSAEPAGTKETQYF. The chain has TRBV20-1 and TRBJ2-5; a possible D gene is TRBD2 (6 bases). This CDR3 contains 14 residues. V shed 5 bases and J shed 3 bases, with 16 bases lying between them. Germline lookup yields CDR1 DFQATT and CDR2 SNEGSKA (reference sequence).

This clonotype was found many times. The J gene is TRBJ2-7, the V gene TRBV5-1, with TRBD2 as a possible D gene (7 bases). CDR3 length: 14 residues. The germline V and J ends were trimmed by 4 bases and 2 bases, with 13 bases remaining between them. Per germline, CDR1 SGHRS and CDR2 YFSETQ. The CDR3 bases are TGCGCCAGCAGCCGGGGGGACATCACCTACGAGCAGTACTTC. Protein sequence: CASSRGDITYEQYF.

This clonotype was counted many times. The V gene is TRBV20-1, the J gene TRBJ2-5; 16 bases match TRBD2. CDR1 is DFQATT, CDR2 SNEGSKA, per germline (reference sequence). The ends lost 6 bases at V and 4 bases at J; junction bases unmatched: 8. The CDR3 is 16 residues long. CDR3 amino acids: CSARPGTSGRGETQYF. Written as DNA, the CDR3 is TGCAGTGCCAGACCCGGGACTAGCGGGAGGGGAGAGACCCAGTACTTC.

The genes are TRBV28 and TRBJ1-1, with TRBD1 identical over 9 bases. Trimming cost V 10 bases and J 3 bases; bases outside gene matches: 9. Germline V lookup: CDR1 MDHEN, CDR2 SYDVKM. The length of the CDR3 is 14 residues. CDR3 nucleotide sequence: TGTGCCATATCTACAGGGGGCGCGTACACTGAAGCTTTCTTT. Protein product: CAISTGGAYTEAFF. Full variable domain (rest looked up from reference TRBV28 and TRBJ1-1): DVKVTQSSRYLVKRTGEKVFLECVQDMDHENMFWYRQDPGLGLRLIYFSYDVKMKEKGDIPEGYSVSREKKERFSLILESASTNQTSMYLCAISTGGAYTEAFFGQGTRLTVV.

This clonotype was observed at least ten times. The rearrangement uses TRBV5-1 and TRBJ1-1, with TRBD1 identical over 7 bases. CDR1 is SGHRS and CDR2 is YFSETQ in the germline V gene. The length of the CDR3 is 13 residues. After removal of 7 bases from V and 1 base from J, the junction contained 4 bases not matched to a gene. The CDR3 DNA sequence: TGCGCCAGCCGACAGGGCCCGAACACTGAAGCTTTCTTT. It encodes CASRQGPNTEAFF.

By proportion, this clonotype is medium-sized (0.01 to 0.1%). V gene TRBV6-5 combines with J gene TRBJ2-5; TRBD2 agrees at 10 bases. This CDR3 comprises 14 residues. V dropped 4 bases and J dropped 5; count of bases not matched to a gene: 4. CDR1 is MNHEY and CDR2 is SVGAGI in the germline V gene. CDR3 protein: CASSFEAGGETQYF. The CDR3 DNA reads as TGTGCCAGCAGTTTTGAAGCGGGAGGGGAGACCCAGTACTTC.

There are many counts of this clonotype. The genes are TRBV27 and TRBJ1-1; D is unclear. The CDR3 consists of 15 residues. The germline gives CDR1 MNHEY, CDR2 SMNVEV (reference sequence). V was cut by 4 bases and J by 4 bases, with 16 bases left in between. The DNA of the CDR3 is TGTGCCAGCAGTTCCGGAGCCGGGCCCGGCACTGAAGCTTTCTTT. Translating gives CASSSGAGPGTEAFF.

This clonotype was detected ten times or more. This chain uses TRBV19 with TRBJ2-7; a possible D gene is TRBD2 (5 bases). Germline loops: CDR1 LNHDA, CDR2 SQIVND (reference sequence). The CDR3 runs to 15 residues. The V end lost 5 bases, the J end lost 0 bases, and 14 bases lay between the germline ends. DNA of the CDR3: TGTGCCAGTAGTCCAAGACTAATAACCTCCTACGAGCAGTACTTC. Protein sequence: CASSPRLITSYEQYF.